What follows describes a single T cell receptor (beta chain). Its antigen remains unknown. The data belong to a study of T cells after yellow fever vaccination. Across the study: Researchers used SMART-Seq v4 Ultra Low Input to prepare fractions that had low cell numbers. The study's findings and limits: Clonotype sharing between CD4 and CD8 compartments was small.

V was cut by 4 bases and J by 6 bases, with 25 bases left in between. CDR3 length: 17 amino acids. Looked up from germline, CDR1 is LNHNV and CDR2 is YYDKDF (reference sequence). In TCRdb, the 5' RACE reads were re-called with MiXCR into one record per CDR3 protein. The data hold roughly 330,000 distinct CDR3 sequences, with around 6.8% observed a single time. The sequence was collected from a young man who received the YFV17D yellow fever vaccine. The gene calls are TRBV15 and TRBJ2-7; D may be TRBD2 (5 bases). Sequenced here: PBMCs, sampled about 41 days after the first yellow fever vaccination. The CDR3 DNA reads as TGTGCCACCAGCATGTTAGAGGGCACATCGTCGCTACCCGAGCAGTACTTC. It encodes CATSMLEGTSSLPEQYF. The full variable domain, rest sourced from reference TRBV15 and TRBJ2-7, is DAMVIQNPRYQVTQFGKPVTLSCSQTLNHNVMYWYQQKSSQAPKLLFHYYDKDFNNEADTPDNFQSRRPNTSFCFLDIRSPGLGDTAMYLCATSMLEGTSSLPEQYFGPGTRLTVT.